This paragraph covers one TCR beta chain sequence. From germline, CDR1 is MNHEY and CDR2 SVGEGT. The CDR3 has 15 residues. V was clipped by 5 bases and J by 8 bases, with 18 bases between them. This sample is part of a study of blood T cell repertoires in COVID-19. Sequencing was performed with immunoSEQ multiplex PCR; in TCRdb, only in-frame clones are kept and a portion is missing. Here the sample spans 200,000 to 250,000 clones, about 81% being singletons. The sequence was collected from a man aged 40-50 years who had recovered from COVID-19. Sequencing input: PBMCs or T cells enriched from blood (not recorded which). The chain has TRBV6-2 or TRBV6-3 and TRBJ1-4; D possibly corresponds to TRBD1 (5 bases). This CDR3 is CASSTIRAGTEKLFF. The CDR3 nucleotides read TGTGCCAGCAGTACGATCAGGGCTGGAACGGAAAAACTGTTTTTT.